This is a list of T cell receptor beta chains from one sample in a study of T cells after posttransplantation cyclophosphamide. TCRdb keeps only in-frame clones here, not all; method: immunoSEQ multiplex PCR. The profile shows about 22,000 clones, 73% of them singletons. Sequencing used memory CD4+ T cells sorted from PBMCs. The origin of the receptors is a woman between 55 and 75 years old in good health, CMV-negative, and a related stem cell transplant donor. The CDR3 runs from the conserved cysteine through the conserved F or W. Fields, in order: clone size, V gene, D gene, J gene, CDR3 DNA, CDR3 protein. D genes are given only for firm matches. The size of a clone is reported for some rows only, either as once, few or many, or as a class for expanded clones.

.,TRBV5-4,.,TRBJ1-5,TGTGCCAGCAGCCCCGGTTGGAATCAGCCCCAGCATTTT,CASSPGWNQPQHF
.,TRBV7-9,.,TRBJ1-2,TGTGCCAGCAGCTCGACGGAGAACTATGGCTACACCTTC,CASSSTENYGYTF
.,TRBV4-3,.,TRBJ2-2,TGCGCCAGCAGCCAAGATCCACTAGAGAACACCGGGGAGCTGTTTTTT,CASSQDPLENTGELFF
.,TRBV10-1,TRBD1,TRBJ2-5,TGCGCCAGCAGTGATACAGGGGGCTTAGAGACCCAGTACTTC,CASSDTGGLETQYF
.,TRBV18,TRBD1,TRBJ1-5,TGTGCCAGCTCAGGCGGACAGGGGAGCAATCAGCCCCAGCATTTT,CASSGGQGSNQPQHF
.,TRBV4-1,TRBD1,TRBJ1-6,TGCGCCAGCAGCCGAGAGGACAGGACCAATAATTCACCCCTCCACTTT,CASSREDRTNNSPLHF
few,TRBV30,.,TRBJ2-5,TGTGCCTGGAGTGTAAACACCGAAGAGACCCAGTACTTC,CAWSVNTEETQYF
.,TRBV5-5,.,TRBJ1-1,TGTGCCAGCAGCACAATTCCGCAGAACACTGAAGCTTTCTTT,CASSTIPQNTEAFF
few,TRBV27,TRBD1,TRBJ1-2,TGTGCCAGCAGGCAGAACAGGGGGAGAGGCTATGGCTACACCTTC,CASRQNRGRGYGYTF
.,TRBV18,.,TRBJ2-2,TGTGCCAGCTCACGTCAACAGGGCATCTTCGCCACCGGGGAGCTGTTTTTT,CASSRQQGIFATGELFF
few,TRBV19,TRBD1,TRBJ1-6,TGTGCCAGTAGGGCAGGGGGTTATTCACCCCTCCACTTT,CASRAGGYSPLHF
few,TRBV10-3,TRBD1,TRBJ2-7,TGTGCCATCAGTGAGAGTTTCATGAGACAGGGTAGGGACGAGCAGTACTTC,CAISESFMRQGRDEQYF
.,TRBV6-5,TRBD1,TRBJ1-4,TGTGCCAGCAGTTACGGACAGGGGGCAACTAATGAAAAACTGTTTTTT,CASSYGQGATNEKLFF
.,TRBV19,.,TRBJ1-2,TGTGCCAGTAGTTCCCTCGGGTATGGCTACACCTTC,CASSSLGYGYTF
.,TRBV15,.,TRBJ2-1,TGTGCCACCAGCAGAGAGGTGAGGGCAGGACTAAACAATGAGCAGTTCTTC,CATSREVRAGLNNEQFF
.,TRBV27,.,TRBJ2-5,TGTGCCAGCAGTTCCCTAAACCAAGAGACCCAGTACTTC,CASSSLNQETQYF
.,TRBV9,.,TRBJ2-4,TGTGCCAGCAGCGGCTCAGCAGGCCTCAAAAACATTCAGTACTTC,CASSGSAGLKNIQYF
few,TRBV28,.,TRBJ2-3,TGTGCCAGCAGTTCCCCGGGAGAGGGCACAGATACGCAGTATTTT,CASSSPGEGTDTQYF
.,TRBV2,TRBD1,TRBJ1-6,TGTGCCAGCAGAGGATGGGGACAGGGGGTCACCCGGCCGCTCCATAATTCACCCCTCCACTTT,CASRGWGQGVTRPLHNSPLHF
once,TRBV9,TRBD1,TRBJ2-3,TGTGCCAGCAGCGTCAGACAGGGGGAAGTCGCAGATACGCAGTATTTT,CASSVRQGEVADTQYF
.,TRBV7-3,.,TRBJ1-2,TGTGCCAGCAGCAAGAATGGAGGGGCGCAGGATGGCTACACCTTC,CASSKNGGAQDGYTF
.,TRBV19,.,TRBJ1-2,TGTGCCTCTTGGCGGGGGGCTGGCTATGGCTACACCTTC,CASWRGAGYGYTF